This T cell receptor (beta chain) was sequenced in a study of blood T cell repertoires in COVID-19. Turning to the study itself: Sources were T cells, B-cell-depleted T cells, or PBMCs; the material itself was cDNA or gDNA.

Methods used by the authors: Estimates of nucleated cell counts were drawn from the amplification of reference gene primers. Repertoires were generated with immunoSEQ multiplex PCR, while TCRdb's copy carries only in-frame clones and drops some. Clone size and the V and J calls come from that table; the DNA yielded D and trimming. Of hundreds of thousands of clones listed, more than 70% are singletons. Between the trimmed V and J ends, which lost 4 bases and 4 bases, there was a span of 13 bases. CDR1 is LGHDT, CDR2 YNNKEL, per germline (reference sequence). CDR3 length: 14 amino acids. Grouping used clinical history reported by participants in a survey and questionnaire.

Sequenced sample: PBMCs or T cells enriched from blood (not recorded which). V and J are TRBV3-1 (or the pseudogene TRBV3-2) and TRBJ1-2, with no clear D. The receptor was isolated from a man aged 25 to 40 with acute COVID-19. CDR3 coding DNA: TGTGCCAGCAGCCTCTCGACACCCTTCTATGGCTACACCTTC. Translated, it gives CASSLSTPFYGYTF.